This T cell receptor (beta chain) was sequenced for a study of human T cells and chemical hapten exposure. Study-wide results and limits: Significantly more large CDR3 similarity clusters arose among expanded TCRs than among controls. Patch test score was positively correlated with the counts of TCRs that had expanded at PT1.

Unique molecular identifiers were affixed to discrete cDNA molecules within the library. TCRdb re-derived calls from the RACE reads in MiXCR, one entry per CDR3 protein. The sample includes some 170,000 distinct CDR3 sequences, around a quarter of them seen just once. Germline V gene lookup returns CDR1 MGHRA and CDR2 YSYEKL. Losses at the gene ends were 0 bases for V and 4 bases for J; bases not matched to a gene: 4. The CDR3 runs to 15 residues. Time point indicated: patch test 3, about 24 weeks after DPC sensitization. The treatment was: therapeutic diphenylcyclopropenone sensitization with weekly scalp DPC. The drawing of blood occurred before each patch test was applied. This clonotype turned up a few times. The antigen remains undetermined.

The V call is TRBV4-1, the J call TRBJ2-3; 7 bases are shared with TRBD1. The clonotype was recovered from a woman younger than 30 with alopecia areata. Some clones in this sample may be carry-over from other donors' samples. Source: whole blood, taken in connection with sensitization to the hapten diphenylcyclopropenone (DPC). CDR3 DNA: TGCGCCAGCAGCCAAGATTACAGGGGCGCAGATACGCAGTATTTT. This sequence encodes CASSQDYRGADTQYF.